Sequencing of this T cell receptor (beta chain) was carried out in a study of blood T cell repertoires in COVID-19. The overall study: The study drew acute and convalescent COVID-19 samples from the United States, Italy and Spain.

Authors' processing steps: Amplification from reference gene primers served as the basis for estimated nucleated cell counts. TCRdb's table, derived via immunoSEQ multiplex PCR, lists solely in-frame clones and lacks some. That table gives V, J and clone size, and the DNA gave D and trimming. The data contain hundreds of thousands of clones, about 83% of them singletons. Per germline, CDR1 GTSNPN and CDR2 SVGIG (reference sequence). The ends lost 0 bases at V and 10 bases at J; junction bases unmatched: 9. The CDR3 spans 15 residues. In this sample, this clone turned up once. This TCR was sampled from a man aged 60 to 75 who had recovered from COVID-19. V usage is TRBV30 and J usage is TRBJ1-6; 7 bases are shared with TRBD1. Specimen: peripheral blood. CDR3 amino acids: CAWSVPGGIRSPLHF. The CDR3 bases are TGTGCCTGGAGTGTACCAGGGGGGATTCGGTCACCCCTCCACTTT.